Below are 26 T cell receptor beta chains sequenced from a single sample in a study of blood T cell repertoires in COVID-19. Using immunoSEQ multiplex PCR, the repertoire was profiled, and TCRdb retains in-frame clones only, with some absent. The sample yields around 43,000 clones, over 70% seen once. The material sequenced was peripheral blood. These receptors originate from a man aged 65-85 years with acute or convalescent COVID-19.

The CDR3 DNA reads TGTGCCAGCAGTTCAGTCGTCGATGGCTACACCTTC. Its translation is CASSSVVDGYTF. The V gene is TRBV28, the J gene TRBJ1-2; D is ambiguous. CDR1 is MDHEN, CDR2 SYDVKM, per germline. This CDR3 region has 12 residues. The V end lost 4 bases, the J end lost 6 bases, and 9 bases lay between the germline ends.

The chain joins TRBV28 to TRBJ2-4; TRBD2 matches 16 bases. This CDR3 is 19 amino acids long. Germline V gene sequence: CDR1 MDHEN, CDR2 SYDVKM. The V gene end was trimmed by 5 bases and the J gene end by 0 bases; junction bases not matched to a gene: 7. This CDR3 reads CASSLEGLAGGIAKNIQYF. In DNA form, the CDR3 reads TGTGCCAGCAGTCTGGAGGGACTAGCGGGGGGGATAGCCAAAAACATTCAGTACTTC.

The chain joins TRBV7-9 to TRBJ2-5; 12 bases fit TRBD2. This CDR3 region has 16 residues. Germline V lookup: CDR1 SEHNR, CDR2 FQNEAQ (reference sequence). V trimming: 3 bases; J trimming: 5 bases; junction bases outside the gene matches: 7. This chain's CDR3 is CASSFASGGAQETQYF. CDR3 bases: TGTGCCAGCAGCTTTGCTAGCGGGGGGGCGCAGGAGACCCAGTACTTC.

This chain connects TRBV7-2 to TRBJ2-3; 8 bases are a match to TRBD2. The CDR3 is made up of 16 amino acids. Losses at the gene ends were 0 bases for V and 4 bases for J; bases not matched to a gene: 6. Germline V lookup: CDR1 SGHTA, CDR2 FQGNSA. CDR3 loop: CASSLATSSGSDTQYF. CDR3 bases: TGTGCCAGCAGCTTAGCGACGTCTAGCGGGTCAGATACGCAGTATTTT.

This clone turned up a few times. The CDR3 DNA is TGCAGCGTTGAGGGGGGGCTCTCCCCCTACAATGAGCAGTTCTTC. Encoded protein: CSVEGGLSPYNEQFF. V is TRBV29-1 and J is TRBJ2-1; D possibly corresponds to TRBD2 (7 bases). The CDR3 has 15 residues. V lost 3 bases to trimming and J lost 2 bases, with 14 bases between them. Germline V gene lookup returns CDR1 SQVTM and CDR2 ANQGSEA.

The rearrangement joins TRBV4-1 to TRBJ1-5; TRBD1 aligns across 7 bases. Trimming removed 0 bases from V and 4 bases from J; junction bases left unmatched: 6. The germline V gene has CDR1 MGHRA and CDR2 YSYEKL. The CDR3 has 16 amino acids. This CDR3 reads CASSQEPQGFNQPQHF. CDR3 bases: TGCGCCAGCAGCCAAGAACCACAGGGGTTTAATCAGCCCCAGCATTTT.

Here the CDR3 DNA reads TGCGCCAGCAGCCATTTTACTAGCGGGGGCACAGATACGCAGTATTTT. Its protein product is CASSHFTSGGTDTQYF. The chain couples TRBV4-3 to TRBJ2-3; 10 bases are shared with TRBD2. Losses at the gene ends were 3 bases for V and 1 base for J; bases not matched to a gene: 4. CDR1 and CDR2 (germline): LGHNA, YSLEER. The CDR3 consists of 16 residues.

The chain carries TRBV5-5 and TRBJ1-3, with D perhaps TRBD1 (5 bases). V lost 0 bases to trimming and J lost 0 bases, with 19 bases between them. The CDR3 has 19 residues. In germline, CDR1 is SGHKS, CDR2 YYEKEE (reference sequence). The CDR3 sequence is CASSLEFGQGVFSGNTIYF. In nucleotides, the CDR3 is TGTGCCAGCAGCTTGGAGTTCGGCCAGGGCGTTTTCTCTGGAAACACCATATATTTT. Looking up the rest from reference TRBV5-5 and TRBJ1-3 gives the full variable domain: DAGVTQSPTHLIKTRGQQVTLRCSPISGHKSVSWYQQVLGQGPQFIFQYYEKEERGRGNFPDRFSARQFPNYSSELNVNALLLGDSALYLCASSLEFGQGVFSGNTIYFGEGSWLTVV.

The V gene is TRBV10-3, the J gene TRBJ1-1; 9 bases map to TRBD1. With 10 bases clipped from V and 4 bases from J, the junction kept 4 bases outside the gene matches. Germline CDR1 reads ENHRY; CDR2 reads SYGVKD. The CDR3 sequence is 12 residues long. Written as DNA, the CDR3 is TGTGCCAGCGGGACAGGGCCCACTGAAGCTTTCTTT. Protein product: CASGTGPTEAFF.

CDR3 in amino acids: CASSLYPTNEKLFF. Here the CDR3 DNA reads TGTGCCAGCAGCTTATATCCAACTAATGAAAAACTGTTTTTT. V is TRBV11-2 and J is TRBJ1-4; D is uncertain. This CDR3 region has 14 residues. Trimming removed 2 bases from V and 0 bases from J, with 4 bases in between. The germline V gene has CDR1 SGHAT and CDR2 FQNNGV. Variable domain in full (rest from reference TRBV11-2 and TRBJ1-4): EAGVAQSPRYKIIEKRQSVAFWCNPISGHATLYWYQQILGQGPKLLIQFQNNGVVDDSQLPKDRFSAERLKGVDSTLKIQPAKLEDSAVYLCASSLYPTNEKLFFGSGTQLSVL.

The rearrangement uses TRBV4-2 and TRBJ1-4, with 12 bases that match TRBD1. V shed 6 bases and J 8 bases; nucleotides not matched to a gene: 16. CDR3 length: 18 residues. CDR1 LGHNA and CDR2 YNFKEQ come from the germline V gene. The CDR3 region has the DNA TGTGCCAGCAGTCCGACTCCGGGACAGGGGGCGATAGGGGAAAAACTGTTTTTT. Protein product: CASSPTPGQGAIGEKLFF.

The rearrangement uses TRBV15 and TRBJ1-1; tentative D call: TRBD1 (6 bases). The CDR3 covers 13 residues. V was pared by 2 bases and J by 5 bases, with 9 bases between. Germline loops: CDR1 LNHNV, CDR2 YYDKDF (reference sequence). CDR3 DNA: TGTGCCACCAGCAGACAGGGGACAACTGAAGCTTTCTTT. Encoded protein: CATSRQGTTEAFF.

The V call is TRBV28, the J call TRBJ1-6; D uncertain. The V and J ends lost 6 bases and 3 bases respectively, with 18 bases between them. Germline CDR1 is MDHEN and CDR2 is SYDVKM. CDR3 length: 17 residues. CDR3: CASSLASGAHYNSPLHF. The CDR3 DNA follows: TGTGCCAGCAGCTTGGCCTCAGGCGCTCACTATAATTCACCCCTCCACTTT. Full variable domain (remainder filled in from reference TRBV28 and TRBJ1-6): DVKVTQSSRYLVKRTGEKVFLECVQDMDHENMFWYRQDPGLGLRLIYFSYDVKMKEKGDIPEGYSVSREKKERFSLILESASTNQTSMYLCASSLASGAHYNSPLHFGNGTRLTVT.

CDR3 sequence: CASSLGDRDRVFRYTF. CDR3 in DNA: TGTGCCAGCAGCTTGGGGGATAGGGACAGGGTCTTTCGGTACACCTTC. This rearrangement joins TRBV5-5 to TRBJ1-2, with 9 bases identical to TRBD1. Germline CDR1 reads SGHKS; CDR2 reads YYEKEE (reference sequence). Trimming cost V 0 bases and J 11 bases; bases outside gene matches: 14. This CDR3 has 16 residues.

This chain uses TRBV19 with TRBJ1-1, with 7 bases identical to TRBD1. Germline assignment: CDR1 LNHDA and CDR2 SQIVND (reference sequence). The trim removed 5 bases at V and 8 bases at J, leaving 2 bases unmatched. CDR3 length: 11 residues. The CDR3 protein is CASSWTGEAFF. CDR3 bases: TGTGCCAGTAGTTGGACAGGAGAAGCTTTCTTT.

This clone has more than one count but fewer than ten. The V gene is TRBV7-9, the J gene TRBJ2-6; 9 nucleotides align to TRBD1. Germline V lookup: CDR1 SEHNR, CDR2 FQNEAQ (reference sequence). Unmatched junction bases numbered 12, after V lost 5 bases and J lost 1 base. The CDR3 length is 19 residues. CDR3 bases: TGTGCCAGCAGCCAAAGGAGGGGACAGGGAGAATCTGGGGCCAACGTCCTGACTTTC. The encoded protein is CASSQRRGQGESGANVLTF.

This sequence joins TRBV5-1 and TRBJ2-7, with TRBD1 matching over 8 bases. The germline V gene has CDR1 SGHRS and CDR2 YFSETQ. J was trimmed by 2 bases and V by 6 bases; bases with no gene match: 4. This CDR3 is built from 13 residues. CDR3 region: CASTRDRTYEQYF. The CDR3 DNA sequence: TGCGCCAGCACCCGGGACAGGACCTACGAGCAGTACTTC.

This clone was seen a few times. This chain connects TRBV7-8 to TRBJ2-2; TRBD2 might be the D (5 bases). V lost 3 bases, J lost 5 bases, and 10 bases lay in between. CDR1 is SGHVS and CDR2 is FQNEAQ in the germline V gene. The CDR3 extends over 14 amino acids. CDR3 bases: TGTGCCAGCAGCTTCTTCGGAGGAACCGGGGAGCTGTTTTTT. It specifies CASSFFGGTGELFF. The full variable domain, completed using reference TRBV7-8 and TRBJ2-2, is GAGVSQSPRYKVAKRGQDVALRCDPISGHVSLFWYQQALGQGPEFLTYFQNEAQLDKSGLPSDRFFAERPEGSVSTLKIQRTQQEDSAVYLCASSFFGGTGELFFGEGSRLTVL.

J is TRBJ1-4 and V is TRBV20-1; possible D gene TRBD1, 6 bases. Germline CDR1 reads DFQATT; CDR2 reads SNEGSKA (reference sequence). V was clipped by 1 base and J by 10 bases, with 7 bases between them. The CDR3 has 11 residues. CDR3 protein: CSARVGGKLFF. As DNA, the CDR3 is TGCAGTGCTAGAGTAGGGGGAAAACTGTTTTTT.

The chain is built from TRBV10-3 and TRBJ1-5, with D perhaps matching TRBD1 (6 bases). The CDR3 sequence is 16 residues long. Trimming left V 4 bases short and J 0 bases short, with 13 bases between. The germline CDR1 and CDR2 sequences are ENHRY and SYGVKD. In DNA form, the CDR3 reads TGTGCCATCAGTGGAGGGTACAGGGATAGCAATCAGCCCCAGCATTTT. This sequence encodes CAISGGYRDSNQPQHF.

V and J are TRBV3-1 (or the pseudogene TRBV3-2) and TRBJ1-1; D might be TRBD1 (5 bases). The ends were cut back, 4 bases at V and 10 bases at J, with 19 bases in the middle. The CDR3 loop spans 14 amino acids. Germline values: CDR1 LGHDT, CDR2 YNNKEL (reference sequence). The CDR3 DNA reads TGTGCCAGCAGCCTCCAGGGACTTAGGGCGCGAGCTTTCTTT. Protein: CASSLQGLRARAFF.

The rearrangement links TRBV10-2 to TRBJ1-4; 8 bases fit TRBD1. Germline CDR1 reads WSHSY; CDR2 reads SAAADI. The CDR3 loop spans 18 amino acids. The junction had 13 bases not matched to a gene; V was cut back by 0 bases and J by 7 bases. The CDR3 region is CASSESRTGSRHREKLFF. The CDR3 DNA sequence: TGCGCCAGCAGTGAGTCGAGGACAGGGTCGCGTCACCGTGAAAAACTGTTTTTT.

The rearrangement uses TRBV7-2 and TRBJ1-5, with 8 bases identical to TRBD1. This CDR3 is built from 14 residues. The germline V gene encodes CDR1 SGHTA and CDR2 FQGNSA. Unmatched junction bases numbered 2, after V lost 2 bases and J lost 5 bases. The CDR3 DNA is TGTGCCAGCAGCTTACAGGGGGCGGATCAGCCCCAGCATTTT. The encoded protein is CASSLQGADQPQHF.

This chain links TRBV9 with TRBJ1-3; a weak D match, TRBD1 (5 bases). Looked up from germline, CDR1 is SGDLS and CDR2 is YYNGEE. Trimming removed 2 bases from V and 4 bases from J, with 16 bases in between. This CDR3 is 16 amino acids long. The CDR3 sequence is CASSVRPQGDGNTIYF. CDR3 in DNA: TGTGCCAGCAGCGTCCGACCTCAGGGTGACGGAAACACCATATATTTT.

This chain uses TRBV28 with TRBJ1-2, with D tentatively TRBD1 (6 bases). V was cut by 10 bases and J by 2 bases, with 14 bases left in between. This CDR3 has 13 amino acids. CDR1 is MDHEN and CDR2 is SYDVKM in the germline V gene. Written as DNA, the CDR3 is TGTGCCACTTCGTACAGGGCGAACTATGGCTACACCTTC. Translation: CATSYRANYGYTF.

The V and J genes are TRBV27 and TRBJ1-1; D gene uncertain. Trimming shortened V by 3 bases and J by 1 base, and 9 bases separated the two germline ends. Per the germline V gene, CDR1 is MNHEY and CDR2 is SMNVEV (reference sequence). This CDR3 has 14 amino acids. Here the CDR3 DNA reads TGTGCCAGCAGTTTCTTCGGGGAGAACACTGAAGCTTTCTTT. This sequence encodes CASSFFGENTEAFF.